This T cell receptor (beta chain) was documented in a study of blood T cell repertoires in COVID-19. Background on the study: Sites in the United States, Italy and Spain provided acute and convalescent COVID-19 samples. From T cells, B-cell-depleted T cells, or PBMCs came the material, which was cDNA or gDNA.

In the original processing: It was from reference gene primer amplification that nucleated cell counts were estimated. Only in-frame clones appear in the TCRdb table, and some are missing; sequencing was by immunoSEQ multiplex PCR. V and J calls and clone size are given by that table; D and trimming were obtained from the DNA. This sample has around 81,000 clones; 80% to 90% occur once, and the top ten carry approximately 5.1%. The sample consisted of peripheral blood. The source of this sequence is a woman older than 75 with acute or convalescent COVID-19.

The CDR3 coding sequence is TGTGCCAGCAGTGAACCCCGACAGGGAACCGGGGAGCTGTTTTTT. Its protein product is CASSEPRQGTGELFF. The V and J genes are TRBV25-1 and TRBJ2-2, with 7 bases that match TRBD1. The V gene end was trimmed by 2 bases and the J gene end by 5 bases; junction bases not matched to a gene: 5. From germline, CDR1 is MGHDK and CDR2 SYGVNS. This CDR3 region has 15 residues.